Below are 30 T cell receptor beta chains sequenced from a single sample in a study of regulatory T cells in long-lasting Graves disease. To make TCR beta libraries, researchers used iRepertoire HTBI primers and Arm-PCR of CDR3 regions. TCRdb re-called the multiplex PCR reads with MiXCR, one entry per CDR3 protein. This table holds approximately 500,000 distinct CDR3 sequences, roughly 21% found once. As to time point: persistent/refractory GD, antithyroid drugs over 5 years with positive TRAb. The TCR library was prepared using RNA isolated from PBMCs. Sequenced material: peripheral blood mononuclear cells (PBMCs), taken when the disease was refractory, from a patient treated with antithyroid drugs. All receptors come from a female donor with Graves disease.

This clonotype was observed once. A much bigger clone sits one base away, suggesting this may be a read error. This chain joins TRBV7-9 and TRBJ1-1; 8 nucleotides match TRBD1. The CDR3 loop spans 13 amino acids. The ends lost 8 bases at V and 4 bases at J; junction bases unmatched: 6. The germline V gene encodes CDR1 SEHNR and CDR2 FQNEAQ (reference sequence). CDR3 in amino acids: CASGQGMSTEAFF. CDR3 DNA: TGTGCCAGCGGACAGGGTATGAGCACTGAAGCTTTCTTT.

This clonotype was recorded at least ten times. The chain is built from TRBV28 and TRBJ2-1; 9 bases line up with TRBD1. Germline CDR1 MDHEN, CDR2 SYDVKM. This CDR3 is 18 amino acids long. Losses at the gene ends were 7 bases for V and 0 bases for J; bases not matched to a gene: 13. The CDR3: CASTNTGGSPSSYNEQFF. The CDR3, as DNA: TGTGCCAGCACAAATACAGGGGGCTCCCCTAGCTCCTACAATGAGCAGTTCTTC. The variable domain in full, completed from reference TRBV28 and TRBJ2-1, reads DVKVTQSSRYLVKRTGEKVFLECVQDMDHENMFWYRQDPGLGLRLIYFSYDVKMKEKGDIPEGYSVSREKKERFSLILESASTNQTSMYLCASTNTGGSPSSYNEQFFGPGTRLTVL.

Points on this clonotype: A much larger clonotype is one base distant, so this may be a read error. The chain links TRBV13 to TRBJ1-2, with D uncertain. The CDR3 sequence is 14 residues long. V was pared by 5 bases and J by 2 bases, with 12 bases between. Per the germline V gene, CDR1 is PRHDT and CDR2 is FYEKMQ (reference sequence). CDR3 sequence: CASSQRLENYGYTF. The CDR3 DNA is TGTGCCAGCAGCCAGAGACTCGAAAACTATGGCTACACCTTC.

The V gene is TRBV19, the J gene TRBJ2-4, with D perhaps matching TRBD2 (5 bases). The CDR3 is made up of 17 amino acids. Trimming took 0 bases from V and 1 from J, leaving 13 bases between them. CDR1 is LNHDA and CDR2 is SQIVND in the germline V gene (reference sequence). CDR3 nucleotides: TGTGCCAGTAGTATAGAGGACCGAGGGATGGCCAAAAACATTCAGTACTTC. It is translated as CASSIEDRGMAKNIQYF.

There are a few counts of this clonotype. The V and J genes are TRBV7-2 and TRBJ2-6, with D possibly matching TRBD2 (5 bases). From germline, CDR1 is SGHTA and CDR2 FQGNSA. Trimming removed 0 bases at V and 0 bases at J, with 12 bases between. This CDR3 is 18 amino acids long. CDR3 sequence reads: CASSLAPGMGSGANVLTF. The CDR3 region has the DNA TGTGCCAGCAGCTTAGCTCCGGGAATGGGCTCTGGGGCCAACGTCCTGACTTTC.

This clonotype showed up many times. The chain has TRBV28 and TRBJ1-5; 9 nucleotides match TRBD1. The CDR3 is made up of 20 amino acids. The junction had 14 bases not matched to a gene; V was cut back by 2 bases and J by 0 bases. Germline lookup yields CDR1 MDHEN and CDR2 SYDVKM. CDR3 DNA sequence: TGTGCCAGCAGTTTAGGACAGGGGACTTTAATAGGGAATAGCAATCAGCCCCAGCATTTT. Amino acid sequence: CASSLGQGTLIGNSNQPQHF.

This clonotype showed up many times. The chain employs TRBV5-1 and TRBJ1-2; D is ambiguous. CDR1 SGHRS and CDR2 YFSETQ come from the germline V gene. CDR3 size: 13 residues. Trimming removed 0 bases from V and 8 bases from J, with 11 bases in between. The DNA for the CDR3 is TGCGCCAGCAGCTTGGACAGCGTCTCCGGCTACACCTTC. It translates to CASSLDSVSGYTF.

The V call is TRBV5-4, the J call TRBJ2-2; D call uncertain. This CDR3 contains 11 residues. Germline V gives CDR1 SGHNT, CDR2 YYREEE (reference sequence). V lost 6 bases, J lost 5 bases, and 5 bases lay in between. For the CDR3, the DNA is TGTGCCAGCAAACGTACCGGGGAGCTGTTTTTT. This sequence encodes CASKRTGELFF.

This clonotype showed up many times. The chain uses TRBV20-1 and TRBJ2-2, with 10 bases that match TRBD1. CDR1 and CDR2 (germline): DFQATT, SNEGSKA (reference sequence). The CDR3 runs to 15 residues. V lost 3 bases and J lost 3; bases outside the gene matches: 4. CDR3 in amino acids: CSASRTGGDTGELFF. CDR3 DNA: TGCAGTGCTAGCCGGACAGGGGGGGACACCGGGGAGCTGTTTTTT.

The gene calls are TRBV6-5 and TRBJ2-2; 10 bases are shared with TRBD2. CDR3 size: 18 residues. In germline, CDR1 is MNHEY, CDR2 SVGAGI. Trimming took 4 bases from V and 3 from J; bases not matched to a gene: 11. The CDR3 region has the DNA TGTGCCAGCAGTTCCCCGGGACTAGCGATTCCCTACACCGGGGAGCTGTTTTTT. As protein: CASSSPGLAIPYTGELFF.

V gene TRBV10-3 combines with J gene TRBJ1-2, with 9 positions matching TRBD1. Germline V gene lookup returns CDR1 ENHRY and CDR2 SYGVKD. This CDR3 is 12 amino acids long. The V and J ends lost 11 bases and 4 bases, in that order; junction bases with no gene match: 5. The CDR3 region is CAAGQGFYGYTF. In DNA form, the CDR3 reads TGTGCCGCGGGACAGGGATTCTATGGCTACACCTTC.

This clonotype was seen a handful of times. The rearrangement uses TRBV2 and TRBJ2-7; TRBD1 might be the D (6 bases). The CDR3 runs 12 residues. Germline CDR1 SNHLY, CDR2 FYNNEI. The V end was cut by 7 bases, the J end by 5 bases, with 12 bases between. Here the CDR3 reads CASTRQGNEQYF. CDR3 DNA sequence: TGTGCCAGCACGAGGCAGGGGAACGAGCAGTACTTC.

This clonotype was seen at least ten times. The CDR3 sequence is CASWRQGAPNYGYTF. In DNA form, the CDR3 reads TGTGCCAGCTGGAGACAGGGGGCTCCTAACTATGGCTACACCTTC. V gene TRBV7-2 combines with J gene TRBJ1-2; 10 nucleotides align to TRBD1. Germline lookup yields CDR1 SGHTA and CDR2 FQGNSA. The CDR3 runs to 15 residues. V was clipped by 8 bases and J by 0 bases; unmatched bases: 6.

This clonotype was seen a handful of times. Mismatch with germline at one junction end may stem from a read error. This rearrangement joins TRBV4-1 to TRBJ1-1, with D unresolved. CDR3 length: 14 residues. Germline V gene sequence: CDR1 MGHRA, CDR2 YSYEKL. The CDR3 protein is CVSSQVSGGTEAFF. CDR3 DNA sequence: TGCGTCAGCAGCCAAGTGTCCGGTGGGACTGAAGCTTTCTTT.

To note about this clonotype: One base away lies a much larger clone, so this may be a sequencing read error. The gene calls are TRBV10-3 and TRBJ2-5; D is undetermined. Deletions cut 2 bases from V and 4 bases from J, with 8 bases between. The germline gives CDR1 ENHRY, CDR2 SYGVKD. The CDR3 is 13 amino acids. CDR3 DNA: TGTGCCATCAGTGAGGGCAGGAGAGAGACCCAGTACTTC. Residues: CAISEGRRETQYF.

This clonotype was seen many times. The CDR3: CASSRHSDRAYGYTF. The CDR3 nucleotides are TGTGCCAGCAGCCGCCATTCCGACAGGGCCTATGGCTACACCTTC. V and J are TRBV3-1 and TRBJ1-2, with 7 bases lining up with TRBD1. The V gene's germline CDR1 is LGHDT and CDR2 YNNKEL (reference sequence). CDR3 length: 15 residues. After removal of 4 bases from V and 4 bases from J, the junction contained 9 bases not matched to a gene.

This clonotype was counted only a few times. The genes are TRBV9 and TRBJ1-1; perhaps TRBD1 as D (6 bases). Germline CDR1 reads SGDLS; CDR2 reads YYNGEE. The CDR3 has 14 residues. V was pared by 4 bases and J by 0 bases, with 10 bases between. Here the CDR3 reads CASSMQGMNTEAFF. The CDR3 DNA follows: TGTGCCAGCAGCATGCAGGGGATGAACACTGAAGCTTTCTTT.

In its sample, this clonotype was seen many times. This chain links TRBV11-2 with TRBJ1-2, with unresolved D. The germline CDR1 and CDR2 sequences are SGHAT and FQNNGV. With 0 bases removed from V and 0 bases from J, the gap between germline ends came to 8 bases. The CDR3 covers 15 residues. The CDR3 DNA reads as TGTGCCAGCAGCTTAGAGTTGGGTCCTAACTATGGCTACACCTTC. Protein: CASSLELGPNYGYTF.

This clonotype was seen ten or more times. This chain uses TRBV5-8 with TRBJ2-7; D is tentatively TRBD1 or TRBD2 (6 bases each). This CDR3 is built from 16 residues. The germline V gene has CDR1 SGHTS and CDR2 YDEGEE. Trimming shortened V by 0 bases and J by 5 bases, and 18 bases separated the two germline ends. CDR3 amino acids: CASSLVSRPGANEQYF. Here the CDR3 DNA reads TGTGCCAGCAGCTTGGTTTCGCGCCCGGGGGCCAACGAGCAGTACTTC.

This clonotype showed up many times. This chain connects TRBV20-1 to TRBJ2-7; D possibly uses TRBD1 or TRBD2 (5 bases each). This CDR3 region has 13 residues. V was pared by 2 bases and J by 2 bases, with 10 bases between. CDR1 is DFQATT and CDR2 is SNEGSKA in the germline V gene (reference sequence). This chain's CDR3 is CSARNRGTYEQYF. DNA for the CDR3: TGCAGTGCTAGAAACCGGGGCACCTACGAGCAGTACTTC.

Note on this clonotype: At one end the junction does not follow the germline gene, possibly because of a read error. The chain recombines TRBV7-8 with TRBJ2-7; 12 bases align to TRBD2. Germline V gene lookup returns CDR1 SGHVS and CDR2 FQNEAQ. This CDR3 has 15 amino acids. CDR3 amino acids: CASSVLAGGHYEQCF. The CDR3 coding sequence is TGTGCCAGCAGCGTACTAGCGGGGGGACACTACGAGCAGTGCTTC.

This clonotype was observed at least ten times. CDR3: CASSDRDLYEQYF. In nucleotides, the CDR3 is TGTGCCAGCAGCGACAGGGATCTTTACGAGCAGTACTTC. The chain links TRBV28 to TRBJ2-7; 7 bases align to TRBD1. Germline V gene lookup returns CDR1 MDHEN and CDR2 SYDVKM. Trimming at V came to 6 bases and at J to 4 bases, leaving 6 bases not matched to a gene. This CDR3 contains 13 residues.

In this sample, this clonotype turned up a few times. The rearrangement uses TRBV7-9 and TRBJ1-4; the D gene is possibly TRBD1 (5 bases). V gave up 6 bases and J gave up 8 bases, with 16 bases separating them. The CDR3 sequence is 14 residues long. Germline V lookup: CDR1 SEHNR, CDR2 FQNEAQ (reference sequence). CDR3 loop: CASSSTGRLEKLFF. The CDR3 region has the DNA TGTGCCAGCAGTTCCACGGGACGGTTAGAAAAACTGTTTTTT.

A few counts support this clonotype. The gene calls are TRBV7-2 and TRBJ2-3; 7 positions match TRBD2. This CDR3 comprises 16 residues. Losses at the gene ends were 5 bases for V and 5 bases for J; bases not matched to a gene: 13. Germline assignment: CDR1 SGHTA and CDR2 FQGNSA. The CDR3 DNA follows: TGTGCCAGCAGCCTGACGCCCACTAGCGTGTTAGATACGCAGTATTTT. Translation: CASSLTPTSVLDTQYF.

This clonotype was seen a few times. The genes are TRBV19 and TRBJ1-2; TRBD1 might be the D (6 bases). In germline, CDR1 is LNHDA, CDR2 SQIVND (reference sequence). V gave up 4 bases and J gave up 8 bases, with 14 bases separating them. The CDR3 loop spans 13 amino acids. CDR3 sequence: CASSKEGVDGYTF. CDR3 sequence (DNA): TGTGCCAGTAGTAAAGAGGGGGTAGACGGCTACACCTTC.

Only a few counts were recorded for this clonotype. J is TRBJ1-1 and V is TRBV10-3, with unresolved D. The germline gives CDR1 ENHRY, CDR2 SYGVKD. With 6 bases removed from V and 5 bases from J, the gap between germline ends came to 16 bases. The CDR3 covers 14 residues. CDR3 bases: TGTGCCATCAGAACTGAGTTAGGTTGGACTGAAGCTTTCTTT. Its protein is CAIRTELGWTEAFF.

The genes are TRBV20-1 and TRBJ2-3, with TRBD2 matching 7 bases. The germline V gene encodes CDR1 DFQATT and CDR2 SNEGSKA (reference sequence). After removal of 6 bases from V and 0 bases from J, the junction contained 9 bases not matched to a gene. This CDR3 comprises 15 residues. CDR3 nucleotide sequence: TGCAGTGCCCTGCCGACTAGCTTGAGCACAGATACGCAGTATTTT. It specifies CSALPTSLSTDTQYF.

In its sample, this clonotype was seen many times. This chain links TRBV5-1 with TRBJ2-7; 9 nucleotides match TRBD1. V trimming: 2 bases; J trimming: 7 bases; junction bases outside the gene matches: 4. Germline values: CDR1 SGHRS, CDR2 YFSETQ. The CDR3 runs 13 residues. The CDR3 loop reads CASSFGTGREQYF. The DNA for the CDR3 is TGCGCCAGCAGCTTTGGGACAGGGAGGGAGCAGTACTTC.

This clonotype has just one count. The genes are TRBV30 and TRBJ2-1, with TRBD1 identical over 7 bases. V lost 1 base and J lost 8; bases outside the gene matches: 11. Looked up from germline, CDR1 is GTSNPN and CDR2 is SVGIG (reference sequence). CDR3 size: 15 residues. CDR3 DNA: TGTGCCTGGAGTGAAGGTGTGACAGGGAATGATGAGCAGTTCTTC. It specifies CAWSEGVTGNDEQFF.

There are a few counts of this clonotype. The rearrangement links TRBV7-8 to TRBJ1-2; D call uncertain. The CDR3 runs 13 residues. Deletions cut 4 bases from V and 8 bases from J, with 14 bases between. The germline CDR1 and CDR2 sequences are SGHVS and FQNEAQ. The chain's CDR3 is CASSSTWSEGYTF. CDR3 bases: TGTGCCAGCAGCTCAACATGGTCCGAAGGCTACACCTTC. The full variable domain, with the rest looked up from reference TRBV7-8 and TRBJ1-2, is GAGVSQSPRYKVAKRGQDVALRCDPISGHVSLFWYQQALGQGPEFLTYFQNEAQLDKSGLPSDRFFAERPEGSVSTLKIQRTQQEDSAVYLCASSSTWSEGYTFGSGTRLTVV.